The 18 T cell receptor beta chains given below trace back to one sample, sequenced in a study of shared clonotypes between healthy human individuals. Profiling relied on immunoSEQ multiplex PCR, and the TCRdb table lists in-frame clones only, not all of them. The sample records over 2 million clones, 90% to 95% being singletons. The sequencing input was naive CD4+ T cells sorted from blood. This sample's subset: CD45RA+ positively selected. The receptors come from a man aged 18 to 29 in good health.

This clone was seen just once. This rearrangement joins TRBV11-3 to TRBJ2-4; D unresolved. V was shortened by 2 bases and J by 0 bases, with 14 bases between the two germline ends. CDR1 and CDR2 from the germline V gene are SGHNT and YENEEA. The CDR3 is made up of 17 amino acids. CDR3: CASSLKRVRLAKNIQYF. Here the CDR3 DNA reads TGTGCCAGCAGCTTAAAACGGGTCAGACTAGCCAAAAACATTCAGTACTTC.

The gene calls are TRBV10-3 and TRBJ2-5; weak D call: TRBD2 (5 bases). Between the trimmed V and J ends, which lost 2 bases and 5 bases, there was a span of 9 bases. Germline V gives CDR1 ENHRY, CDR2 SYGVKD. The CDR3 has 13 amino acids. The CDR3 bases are TGTGCCATCAGTGAGCTTTCTAGCGAGACCCAGTACTTC. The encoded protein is CAISELSSETQYF.

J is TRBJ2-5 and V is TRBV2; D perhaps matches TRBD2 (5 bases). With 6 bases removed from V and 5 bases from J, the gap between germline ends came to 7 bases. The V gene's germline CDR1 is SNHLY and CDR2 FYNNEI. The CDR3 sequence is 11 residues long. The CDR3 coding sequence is TGTGCCAGCAGGGGAGTTGAGACCCAGTACTTC. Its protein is CASRGVETQYF.

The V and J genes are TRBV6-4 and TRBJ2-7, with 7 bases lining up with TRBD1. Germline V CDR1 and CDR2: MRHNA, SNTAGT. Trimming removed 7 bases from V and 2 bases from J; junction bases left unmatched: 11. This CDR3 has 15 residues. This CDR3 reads CASTPRGRRAYEQYF. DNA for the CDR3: TGTGCCAGCACTCCTAGGGGGCGCCGGGCCTACGAGCAGTACTTC.

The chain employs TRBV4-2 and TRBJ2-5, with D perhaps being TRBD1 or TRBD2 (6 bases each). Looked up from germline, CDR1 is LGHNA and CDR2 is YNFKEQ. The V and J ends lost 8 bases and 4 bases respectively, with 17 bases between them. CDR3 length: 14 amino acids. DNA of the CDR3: TGTGCCAGCGGATTACAGGGAGGAGGAGAGACCCAGTACTTC. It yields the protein CASGLQGGGETQYF.

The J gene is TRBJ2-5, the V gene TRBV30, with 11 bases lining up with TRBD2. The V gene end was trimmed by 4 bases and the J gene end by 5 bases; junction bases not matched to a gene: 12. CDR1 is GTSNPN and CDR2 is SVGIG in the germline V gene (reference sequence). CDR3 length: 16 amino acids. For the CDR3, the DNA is TGTGCCTGGACTTACGGGGTAGCGGGGGGGCAGGAGACCCAGTACTTC. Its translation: CAWTYGVAGGQETQYF.

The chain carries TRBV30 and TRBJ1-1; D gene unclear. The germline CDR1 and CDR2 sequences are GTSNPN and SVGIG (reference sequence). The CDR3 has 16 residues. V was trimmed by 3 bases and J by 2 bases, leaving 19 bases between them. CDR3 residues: CAWSPGFRVQNTEAFF. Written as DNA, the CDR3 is TGTGCCTGGAGCCCCGGCTTTAGGGTCCAAAACACTGAAGCTTTCTTT.

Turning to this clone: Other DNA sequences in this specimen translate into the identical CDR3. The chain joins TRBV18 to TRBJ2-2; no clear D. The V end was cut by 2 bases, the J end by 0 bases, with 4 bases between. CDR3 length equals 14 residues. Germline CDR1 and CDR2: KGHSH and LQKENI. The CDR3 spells CASSPSSNTGELFF. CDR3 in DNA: TGTGCCAGCTCACCATCTTCGAACACCGGGGAGCTGTTTTTT.

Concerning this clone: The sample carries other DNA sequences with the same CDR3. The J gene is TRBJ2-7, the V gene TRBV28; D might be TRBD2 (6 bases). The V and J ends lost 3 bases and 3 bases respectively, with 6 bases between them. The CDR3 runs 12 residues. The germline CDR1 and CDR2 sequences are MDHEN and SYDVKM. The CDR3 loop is CASSLGGYEQYF. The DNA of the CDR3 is TGTGCCAGCAGTTTGGGGGGCTACGAGCAGTACTTC.

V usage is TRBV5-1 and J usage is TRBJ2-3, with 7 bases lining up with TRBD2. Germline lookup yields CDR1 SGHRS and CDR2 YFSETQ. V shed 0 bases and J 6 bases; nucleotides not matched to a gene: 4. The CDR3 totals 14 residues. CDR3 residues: CASSLAWEGDTQYF. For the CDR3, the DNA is TGCGCCAGCAGCTTGGCCTGGGAGGGGGATACGCAGTATTTT.

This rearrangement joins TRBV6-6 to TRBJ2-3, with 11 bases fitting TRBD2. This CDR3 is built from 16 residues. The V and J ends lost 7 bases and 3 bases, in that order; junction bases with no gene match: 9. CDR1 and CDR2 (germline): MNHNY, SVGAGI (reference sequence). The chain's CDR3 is CASTIRLAGNTDTQYF. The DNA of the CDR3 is TGTGCCAGCACCATTAGACTAGCGGGGAATACAGATACGCAGTATTTT.

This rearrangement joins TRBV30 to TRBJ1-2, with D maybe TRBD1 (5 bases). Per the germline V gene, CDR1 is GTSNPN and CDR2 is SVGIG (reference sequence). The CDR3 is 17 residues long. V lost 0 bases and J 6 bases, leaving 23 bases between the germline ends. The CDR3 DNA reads TGTGCCTGGAGTGTCCGGGTTAGCCTCCCGGGACCCGATGGCTACACCTTC. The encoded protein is CAWSVRVSLPGPDGYTF.

CDR3 coding DNA: TGTGCCAGCAGCTTGGCCCCCCGGGACCGAGGGGCTGTCGAGCAGTACTTC. It is translated as CASSLAPRDRGAVEQYF. The chain carries TRBV5-4 and TRBJ2-7; D may be TRBD1 or TRBD2 (5 bases each). Deletions cut 0 bases from V and 6 bases from J, with 22 bases between. CDR1 SGHNT and CDR2 YYREEE come from the germline V gene (reference sequence). The CDR3 contains 17 residues.

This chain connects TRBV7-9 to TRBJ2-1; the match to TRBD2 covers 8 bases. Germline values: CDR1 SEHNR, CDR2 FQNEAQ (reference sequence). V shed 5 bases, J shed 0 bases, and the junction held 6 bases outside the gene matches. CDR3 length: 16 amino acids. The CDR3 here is CASSRAGEFSYNEQFF. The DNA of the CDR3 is TGTGCCAGCAGCCGAGCGGGGGAATTCTCCTACAATGAGCAGTTCTTC. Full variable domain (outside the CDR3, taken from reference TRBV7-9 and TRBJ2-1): DTGVSQNPRHKITKRGQNVTFRCDPISEHNRLYWYRQTLGQGPEFLTYFQNEAQLEKSRLLSDRFSAERPKGSFSTLEIQRTEQGDSAMYLCASSRAGEFSYNEQFFGPGTRLTVL.

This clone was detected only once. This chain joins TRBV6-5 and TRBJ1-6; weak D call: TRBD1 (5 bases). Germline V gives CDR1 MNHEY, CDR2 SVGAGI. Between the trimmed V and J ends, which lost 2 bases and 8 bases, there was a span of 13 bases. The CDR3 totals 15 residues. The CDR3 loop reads CASSYRGFSDSPLHF. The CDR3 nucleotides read TGTGCCAGCAGTTACCGGGGGTTCTCGGATTCACCCCTCCACTTT.

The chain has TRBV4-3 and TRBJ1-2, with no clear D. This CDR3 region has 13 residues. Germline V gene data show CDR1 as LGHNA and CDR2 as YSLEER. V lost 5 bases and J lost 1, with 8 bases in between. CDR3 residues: CASSVGFNYGYTF. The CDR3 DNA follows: TGCGCCAGCAGCGTCGGGTTTAACTATGGCTACACCTTC.

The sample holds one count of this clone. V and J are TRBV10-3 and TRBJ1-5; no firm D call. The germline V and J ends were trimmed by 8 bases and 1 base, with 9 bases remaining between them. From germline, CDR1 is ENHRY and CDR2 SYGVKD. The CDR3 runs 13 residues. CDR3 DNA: TGTGCCATCGGCCAGGACAGCAATCAGCCCCAGCATTTT. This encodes CAIGQDSNQPQHF.

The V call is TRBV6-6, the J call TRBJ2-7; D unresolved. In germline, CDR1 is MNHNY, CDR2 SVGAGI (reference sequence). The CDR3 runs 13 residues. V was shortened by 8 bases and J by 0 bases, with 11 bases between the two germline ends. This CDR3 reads CASAVSGSYEQYF. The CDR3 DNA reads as TGTGCCAGCGCGGTCTCCGGCTCCTACGAGCAGTACTTC.